What follows are 14 T cell receptor beta chains derived from one specimen sequenced in a study of cytomegalovirus exposure and HLA in healthy donors. 13 Jbeta primers and 60 Vbeta primers were used for the PCR. Sequencing used immunoSEQ multiplex PCR; TCRdb keeps in-frame clones, though not all of them. Its table lists about 41,000 clones. Sequencing input: PBMCs. These TCRs come from a man aged 25 to 45 in good health and CMV-seronegative.

Here the CDR3 DNA reads TGCGCCAGCAGCCAAGAGCAGGGGCCAGGCTCTGGGGCCAACGTCCTGACTTTC. Translation: CASSQEQGPGSGANVLTF. This chain uses TRBV4-3 with TRBJ2-6, with D maybe TRBD1 (6 bases). Looked up from germline, CDR1 is LGHNA and CDR2 is YSLEER. There are 18 residues in the CDR3. V was shortened by 0 bases and J by 0 bases, with 12 bases between the two germline ends.

The chain recombines TRBV29-1 with TRBJ1-4; 7 positions agree with TRBD1. The trim removed 3 bases at V and 9 bases at J, leaving 7 bases unmatched. CDR1 is SQVTM and CDR2 is ANQGSEA in the germline V gene. The CDR3 totals 13 residues. CDR3 in amino acids: CSVEEQGRKKLFF. CDR3 sequence (DNA): TGCAGCGTTGAGGAACAGGGGAGGAAAAAACTGTTTTTT.

This rearrangement joins TRBV18 to TRBJ2-5; D may be TRBD1 (5 bases). Germline V gene data show CDR1 as KGHSH and CDR2 as LQKENI. V was clipped by 4 bases and J by 0 bases, with 12 bases between them. The CDR3 runs to 15 residues. The CDR3 protein is CASSLRTPYQETQYF. The CDR3 region has the DNA TGTGCCAGCTCACTCCGGACACCGTACCAAGAGACCCAGTACTTC.

The V call is TRBV29-1, the J call TRBJ2-5; TRBD1 agrees at 9 bases. Germline-derived CDR1 and CDR2 are SQVTM and ANQGSEA. The CDR3 is 13 amino acids. The V and J ends lost 6 bases and 4 bases, in that order; junction bases with no gene match: 6. CDR3 sequence (DNA): TGCAGCGTGGACAGGGGTAGGGGAGAGACCCAGTACTTC. Its translation: CSVDRGRGETQYF.

The chain uses TRBV15 and TRBJ1-2; 9 bases map to TRBD1. Per the germline V gene, CDR1 is LNHNV and CDR2 is YYDKDF (reference sequence). J gave up 7 bases and V 5 bases, and 8 bases lay outside the gene matches. The CDR3 is 14 residues long. CDR3: CATSPRTGASGYTF. The CDR3 bases are TGTGCCACCAGCCCACGGACAGGGGCTTCTGGCTACACCTTC.

The chain employs TRBV7-9 and TRBJ2-5; D unresolved. Trimming stripped 3 bases from V and 3 bases from J, with 11 bases between. CDR1 is SEHNR, CDR2 FQNEAQ, per germline (reference sequence). This CDR3 is 14 amino acids long. Here the CDR3 DNA reads TGTGCCAGCAGCTTTCAATCGAACAAAGAGACCCAGTACTTC. This codes for CASSFQSNKETQYF.

The chain links TRBV6-5 to TRBJ1-5, with a weak D call TRBD1 (6 bases). V lost 0 bases and J lost 12, with 9 bases in between. The CDR3 spans 12 residues. The germline V gene has CDR1 MNHEY and CDR2 SVGAGI. The CDR3 region is CASSYSGGHQHF. The CDR3 nucleotides read TGTGCCAGCAGTTACTCCGGGGGGCACCAGCATTTT.

This chain connects TRBV6-1 to TRBJ2-3, with TRBD2 identical over 9 bases. CDR3 length: 14 amino acids. V dropped 6 bases and J dropped 6; count of bases not matched to a gene: 7. CDR1 is MNHNS and CDR2 is SASEGT in the germline V gene. The CDR3 reads CASRSSGGFDTQYF. The CDR3 nucleotides are TGTGCCAGCAGGAGTAGCGGGGGCTTTGATACGCAGTATTTT.

This chain links TRBV6-1 with TRBJ2-5; 13 bases are a match to TRBD2. Germline lookup yields CDR1 MNHNS and CDR2 SASEGT. Trimming cost V 4 bases and J 1 base; bases outside gene matches: 12. This CDR3 has 19 amino acids. CDR3 loop: CASSASGTSGTGAQETQYF. The CDR3 region has the DNA TGTGCCAGCAGTGCAAGCGGGACTAGCGGGACTGGAGCCCAAGAGACCCAGTACTTC.

The genes are TRBV19 and TRBJ2-1; 10 nucleotides agree with TRBD2. Germline assignment: CDR1 LNHDA and CDR2 SQIVND (reference sequence). V lost 0 bases, J lost 6 bases, and 5 bases stayed unmatched. The CDR3 contains 16 residues. The CDR3 coding sequence is TGTGCCAGTAGTATAGAAGGGCTAGCGGGAGCCAATGAGCAGTTCTTC. This gives the protein CASSIEGLAGANEQFF. The variable domain in full, with the rest retrieved from reference TRBV19 and TRBJ2-1, is DGGITQSPKYLFRKEGQNVTLSCEQNLNHDAMYWYRQDPGQGLRLIYYSQIVNDFQKGDIAEGYSVSREKKESFPLTVTSAQKNPTAFYLCASSIEGLAGANEQFFGPGTRLTVL.

V and J are TRBV7-9 and TRBJ2-4; no firm D call. The CDR3 contains 17 residues. V was shortened by 0 bases and J by 1 base, with 13 bases between the two germline ends. CDR1 and CDR2 (germline): SEHNR, FQNEAQ (reference sequence). CDR3 amino acids: CASSLATVDGAKNIQYF. For the CDR3, the DNA is TGTGCCAGCAGCTTAGCCACAGTCGATGGGGCCAAAAACATTCAGTACTTC.

CDR3: CASSSLSSGSYNEQFF. CDR3 in DNA: TGTGCCAGCAGTTCTCTCTCTAGCGGTTCCTACAATGAGCAGTTCTTC. V is TRBV6-5 and J is TRBJ2-1; TRBD2 aligns across 7 bases. Per the germline V gene, CDR1 is MNHEY and CDR2 is SVGAGI. After removal of 4 bases from V and 1 base from J, the junction contained 7 bases not matched to a gene. The CDR3 extends over 16 amino acids.

The chain has TRBV4-1 and TRBJ2-2; 9 bases match TRBD1. The CDR3 length is 16 residues. Trimming at V came to 0 bases and at J to 4 bases, leaving 3 bases not matched to a gene. The germline CDR1 and CDR2 sequences are MGHRA and YSYEKL. CDR3 loop: CASSQDETGGTGELFF. The CDR3 DNA reads as TGCGCCAGCAGCCAAGATGAGACAGGGGGCACCGGGGAGCTGTTTTTT.

This chain links TRBV6-1 with TRBJ2-7; 8 bases line up with TRBD1. The CDR3 runs 15 residues. CDR1 and CDR2 (germline): MNHNS, SASEGT. Trimming took 4 bases from V and 7 from J; bases not matched to a gene: 12. This CDR3 reads CASSASQGAGREQYF. In DNA, the CDR3 is TGTGCCAGCAGTGCCTCCCAGGGGGCAGGAAGGGAGCAGTACTTC.